A single TCR beta chain is shown here with its context. Its antigen is not identified. The data originate from a study of cytomegalovirus exposure and HLA in healthy donors. About the research overall: Previous work identified 117 million unique TCR beta sequences from around 200 million T cells. Whole-study findings and limits: An observed cluster of highly shared sequence variants was recorded as a likely sequencing artifact. Later analysis found that TCR beta chains associated with HLA were more clonally expanded than other, equally common chains. Overall, approximately 150 TCR beta chains were annotated as cytomegalovirus-associated.

The PCR contained 60 Vbeta and 13 Jbeta primers. The table came from immunoSEQ multiplex PCR; TCRdb's copy has only in-frame clones and leaves some out. This table has fewer than 100,000 clones, under 9% appearing once. The CDR3 covers 16 residues. V dropped 0 bases and J dropped 0 bases, with 12 bases sitting between them. The germline V gene has CDR1 LNHNV and CDR2 YYDKDF (reference sequence). The source is a man aged 45-65 years in good health and CMV-seronegative. The material sequenced was PBMCs. The genes are TRBV15 and TRBJ2-7; possible D gene TRBD1, 5 bases. CDR3 sequence (DNA): TGTGCCACCAGCAGAGAGGCAGGGCCACACTCCTACGAGCAGTACGTC. Its translation: CATSREAGPHSYEQYV.